The entry below describes one T cell receptor beta chain. One end of the junction varies from germline; a read error may be responsible. TCRdb keeps only in-frame clones here, not all; method: immunoSEQ multiplex PCR. Among 31,000 or so clones listed, more than 90% were seen once. The sample originates from a study of T cell clones after liver transplantation. Study as a whole: Post-transplant blood was tracked for graft-donor-reactive T cell clones identified in a pre-transplant mixed lymphocyte reaction.

There are 13 residues in the CDR3. Germline loops: CDR1 SGHVS, CDR2 FQNEAQ. The clonotype comes from a human patient who received a liver transplant. The T cells may come from the graft donor. The rearrangement joins TRBV7-8 to TRBJ1-3, with 7 bases identical to TRBD1. This material consisted of CD8+ T cells from blood, taken 12 months after liver transplant. The CDR3 nucleotides read TGTGCCAGCAGCCTTATCGACAGGGAAGGACTCGGTTTT. Translated, it gives CASSLIDREGLGF. Complete variable domain (other parts from reference TRBV7-8 and TRBJ1-3): GAGVSQSPRYKVAKRGQDVALRCDPISGHVSLFWYQQALGQGPEFLTYFQNEAQLDKSGLPSDRFFAERPEGSVSTLKIQRTQQEDSAVYLCASSLIDREGLGFGEGSWLTVV.